Given below is one TCR beta chain in context. Its cognate antigen has yet to be identified. Per-nucleotide qualities are absent, and no much larger clonotype sits a single base away. TCRdb shows the sequencer as Illumina NovaSeq 6000. TCRalpha and TCRbeta cDNA libraries were constructed by 5'RACE with constant-segment primers, with sample barcodes and unique molecular identifiers being introduced. RNA was extracted from every sample with Trizol reagent. Library amplification was performed in two PCR steps, and a second sample barcode and Illumina TruSeq adapters were introduced in the second step. Libraries were sequenced on an Illumina NovaSeq with 2 x 150 bp paired-end reads. As for the original processing: With migec v1.2.7, reads were demultiplexed and then collapsed into UMI-guided consensus sequences. Using mixcr v2.1.11, UMI consensuses were aligned to TRA and TRB V and J templates and then assembled into clonotypes. A clonotype was counted as expanded or contracted only when both edgeR and NoisET called the clonotype significant, with the noise models trained on biological replicates. For edgeR calls, the cutoffs were a false discovery rate-adjusted p below 0.01 and a log2 fold-change threshold of 1. As an exploratory analysis of dynamics, max-normalized trajectories of the 1000 most abundant clonotypes were examined by PCA with hierarchical clustering. Separately sequenced CD4+ and CD8+ repertoires were used to assign a CD4 or CD8 phenotype to each responding clone. TCRdb reran the public reads through fastp at Q25 and MiXCR, keeping productive beta chains. Each entry is one CDR3 protein sequence, shown with its most common DNA and genes. It is TCRdb's table, rather than the study itself, that gives the V and J calls and clone size. The sample contains some 190,000 distinct CDR3 sequences, more than 15% of them found a single time. The leading ten clones occupy under 2.5% of the sample.

This sample is part of a study of T-cell memory formation after mild COVID-19 (dated by TCRdb to the early 2020s). About the study as a whole: TCR sequence clusters from the two donors were largely donor specific. T-cell clones expanding and contracting after mild COVID-19 in two donors were tracked by longitudinal TCRalpha and TCRbeta repertoire sequencing. The cohort comprised two young, previously healthy adult volunteers, one female and one male.

Cut back by 2 bases and 3 bases, the V and J ends lie 11 bases apart. The CDR3 has 14 amino acids, counting the end cysteine and phenylalanine. The retained sequence is limited to the CDR3, 42 bases, with the frame set at the first base. The germline V gene supplies CDR1 MNHEY and CDR2 SVGAGI. PBMCs were isolated by Ficoll-Paque density gradient centrifugation. Here is what the overall study found, with its caveats: Contracting CD4+ clones were found mainly in CM and EM memory subsets, while CD8+ clones were enriched in EMRA. Some responding clones were detected in pre-infection memory, suggesting pre-existing cross-reactive memory T cells joined the SARS-CoV-2 response. Clones contracting from day 15 to 85 had balanced CD4/CD8 phenotypes, while a second wave expanding from day 15 to 37 was biased towards CD4+. SARS-CoV-2 specificity of the second-wave clones peaking on day 37 was not confirmed. The study covered only a couple of mild cases, and larger cohorts including severe cases with pre-infection samples were considered necessary.

Here the chain combines TRBV6-5 and TRBJ2-7, with the D gene call left open. The receptor comes from an adult woman who had mild COVID-19 (a few samples of this study predate the infection). The sample titles of this study are shuffled in the database, so cell type and time point are left out; the donor was told from shared clones. Input material: PBMCs or a T cell subset sorted from them (not recorded which). Read as DNA, the sequence is TGTGCCAGCAGTTACGGGCGGCCACTCTACGAGCAGTACTTC. It is translated as CASSYGRPLYEQYF.